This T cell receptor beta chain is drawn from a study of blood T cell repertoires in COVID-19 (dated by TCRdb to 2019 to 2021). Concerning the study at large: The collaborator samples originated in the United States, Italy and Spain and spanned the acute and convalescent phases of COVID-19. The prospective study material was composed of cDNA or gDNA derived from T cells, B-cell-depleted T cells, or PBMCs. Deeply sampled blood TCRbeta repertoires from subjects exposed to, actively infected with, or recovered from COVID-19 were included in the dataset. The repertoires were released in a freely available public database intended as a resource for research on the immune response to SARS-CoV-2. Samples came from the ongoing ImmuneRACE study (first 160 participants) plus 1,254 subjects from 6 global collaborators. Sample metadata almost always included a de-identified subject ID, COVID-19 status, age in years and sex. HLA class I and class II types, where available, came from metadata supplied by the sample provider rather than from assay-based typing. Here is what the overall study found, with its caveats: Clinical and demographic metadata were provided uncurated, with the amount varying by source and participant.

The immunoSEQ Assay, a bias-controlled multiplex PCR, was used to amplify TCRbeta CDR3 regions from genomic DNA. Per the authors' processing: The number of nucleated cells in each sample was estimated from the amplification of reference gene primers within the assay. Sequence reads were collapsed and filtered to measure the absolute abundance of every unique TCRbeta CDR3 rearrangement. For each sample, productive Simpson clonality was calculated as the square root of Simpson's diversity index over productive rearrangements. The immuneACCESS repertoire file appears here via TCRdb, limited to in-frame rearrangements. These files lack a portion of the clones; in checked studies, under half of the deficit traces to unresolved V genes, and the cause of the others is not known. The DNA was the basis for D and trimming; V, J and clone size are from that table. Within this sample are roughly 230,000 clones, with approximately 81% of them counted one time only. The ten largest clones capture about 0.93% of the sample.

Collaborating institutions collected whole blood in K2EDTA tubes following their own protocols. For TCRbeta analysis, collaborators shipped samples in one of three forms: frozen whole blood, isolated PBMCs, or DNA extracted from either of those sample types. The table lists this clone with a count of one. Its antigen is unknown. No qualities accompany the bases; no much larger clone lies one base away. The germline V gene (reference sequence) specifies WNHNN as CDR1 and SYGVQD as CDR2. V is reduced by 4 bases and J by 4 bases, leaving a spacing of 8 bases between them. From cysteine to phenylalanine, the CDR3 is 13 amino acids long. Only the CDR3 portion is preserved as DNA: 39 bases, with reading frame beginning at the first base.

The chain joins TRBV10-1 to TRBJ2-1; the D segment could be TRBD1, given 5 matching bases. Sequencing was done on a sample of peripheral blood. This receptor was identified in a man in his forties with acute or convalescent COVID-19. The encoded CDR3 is CASSAQGYNEQFF. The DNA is TGCGCCAGCAGTGCGCAGGGTTACAATGAGCAGTTCTTC.